These T cell receptor beta chains were read from a single sample in a study of blood T cell repertoires in COVID-19. Method: immunoSEQ multiplex PCR; TCRdb's copy keeps in-frame clones and lacks some. Among approximately 100,000 clones listed, around 90% were seen once. Sequencing used peripheral blood. The receptor source for this set is a human donor with COVID-19, enrolled during active disease. The donor label of this sample is uncertain. Both conserved end residues are trimmed from each CDR3. D genes are given only for firm matches.

J gene | V gene | D gene | CDR3 protein
TRBJ2-1 | TRBV3-1/TRBV3-2 | . | ASSQTVSYNEQF
TRBJ1-1 | TRBV4-1 | TRBD1 | ASSQPGGKTEAF
TRBJ2-7 | TRBV19 | . | ASSPNSVFYEQY
TRBJ1-2 | TRBV11-2 | TRBD1 | ASSRSGTGVYGYT
TRBJ1-2 | TRBV29-1 | . | SGGQLGGYT
TRBJ1-4 | TRBV7-2 | . | ASSLAGRNEKLF
TRBJ2-1 | TRBV5-1 | TRBD2 | ASSISGGSYNEQF
TRBJ2-7 | TRBV7-9 | TRBD2 | ASRKRGGREQY
TRBJ2-1 | TRBV27 | TRBD1 | ASSGQGPYNEQF
TRBJ1-6 | TRBV14 | . | ASSHRRGRSPLH
TRBJ1-2 | TRBV19 | . | ASTPRGGVYGYT
TRBJ2-2 | TRBV18 | . | ASSPSGTQTGELF
TRBJ1-3 | TRBV4-1 | . | ASSQDPGWGNTIY
TRBJ2-1 | TRBV6-5 | . | ASSPWEGGYNEQF
TRBJ2-2 | TRBV27 | . | ASKFLRDTYTGELF
TRBJ1-6 | TRBV5-5 | . | ASSLEGGGTPLH
TRBJ1-2 | TRBV23-1 | . | ASSPSRGGTDYGYT
TRBJ2-5 | TRBV5-1 | . | ASSPRIAGETQY
TRBJ1-1 | TRBV11-2 | . | ASSTPGDQPNTEAF
TRBJ1-6 | TRBV2 | . | ASSERQVLSYNSPLH
TRBJ2-2 | TRBV5-1 | TRBD1 | ASSFGQGETGELF
TRBJ1-2 | TRBV18 | . | ASSRGIGYT
TRBJ2-2 | TRBV5-1 | TRBD1 | ASQQGAGGGELF
TRBJ2-4 | TRBV5-4 | . | ASSVQGTKNIQY
TRBJ1-5 | TRBV19 | . | ASSMKRDNRDQPQH
TRBJ2-2 | TRBV2 | TRBD1 | ASSPGGNTGELF
TRBJ1-1 | TRBV4-1 | . | ASSQPGRAEAF
TRBJ1-2 | TRBV7-3 | . | ASSSQGWQNYGYT
TRBJ2-2 | TRBV12-3/TRBV12-4 | . | ASSFVAGELF
TRBJ2-1 | TRBV11-2 | . | ASSPEVGQGNYNEQF
TRBJ2-1 | TRBV7-2 | TRBD2 | ARMSGSAWHNEQF
TRBJ2-1 | TRBV11-3 | . | ASRTRSYNEQF
TRBJ2-2 | TRBV9 | . | ASRRDTGELF
TRBJ2-7 | TRBV10-3 | TRBD1 | AISGGRQGQY
TRBJ1-1 | TRBV19 | . | ATRGGPSMNTEAF
TRBJ1-1 | TRBV28 | TRBD1 | ASRRGGATNTEAF
TRBJ1-2 | TRBV3-1/TRBV3-2 | TRBD1 | ASSQLTGAGYGYT
TRBJ1-1 | TRBV7-9 | TRBD1 | ASSLQGANTEAF
TRBJ1-2 | TRBV5-1 | . | ASRTGQMNYGYT
TRBJ2-7 | TRBV2 | TRBD1 | ASREDRGYEQY
TRBJ2-7 | TRBV11-3 | . | ASSFSFLDREQY
TRBJ1-2 | TRBV11-2 | . | ASSLDLRVGYT
TRBJ2-1 | TRBV7-9 | TRBD1 | ASSARDSGNEQF
TRBJ1-4 | TRBV9 | TRBD1 | ASSVQGADEKLF
TRBJ2-5 | TRBV2 | TRBD2 | AVTPGTSRQETQY
TRBJ1-2 | TRBV29-1 | . | SVEGGRGMNGYT
TRBJ2-5 | TRBV11-3 | TRBD2 | ASSSAWTSVQETQY
TRBJ2-5 | TRBV5-1 | TRBD2 | ASSPPVAGEETQY
TRBJ2-7 | TRBV5-6 | . | ASSRETGLGEQY
TRBJ1-1 | TRBV5-1 | . | ATNFDTNTEAF
TRBJ2-5 | TRBV7-8 | . | ASSPRETQY
TRBJ2-5 | TRBV24-1 | TRBD2 | ATSDHSSGQETQY
TRBJ2-7 | TRBV5-1 | TRBD2 | ASSLTSGSYEQY
TRBJ2-1 | TRBV28 | TRBD1 | ASSTTGTATYNEQF
TRBJ2-1 | TRBV11-2 | TRBD1 | ASSRDRGDYNEQF
TRBJ1-1 | TRBV7-6 | . | ASSAGILNTEAF
TRBJ1-3 | TRBV5-1 | . | ASSLGGVTPGNTIY
TRBJ1-4 | TRBV11-2 | TRBD1 | ASSLTGPNEKLF